This passage covers 9 T cell receptor beta chains from one sample sequenced in a study of cytomegalovirus exposure and HLA in healthy donors. The study ran its PCR with 60 Vbeta and 13 Jbeta primers. Sequencing was performed with immunoSEQ multiplex PCR; in TCRdb, only in-frame clones are kept and a portion is missing. The table records around 120,000 clones, roughly 82% of them present only once. Sequencing was done on a sample of PBMCs. These receptors were obtained from a male donor in good health and CMV-seropositive.

The V and J genes are TRBV5-4 and TRBJ2-3; the D gene is possibly TRBD1 (6 bases). The CDR3 is 15 amino acids. The germline V gene encodes CDR1 SGHNT and CDR2 YYREEE (reference sequence). V gave up 4 bases and J gave up 5 bases, with 17 bases separating them. The CDR3 sequence is CASSDQQGLIDTQYF. The CDR3 DNA reads TGTGCCAGCAGCGACCAACAGGGATTGATAGATACGCAGTATTTT.

The chain links TRBV10-3 to TRBJ2-7, with D perhaps being TRBD1 or TRBD2 (6 bases each). Germline V gene sequence: CDR1 ENHRY, CDR2 SYGVKD. The V and J ends lost 6 bases and 4 bases respectively, with 13 bases between them. The CDR3 totals 13 residues. In nucleotides, the CDR3 is TGTGCCATCAGGGAGGGCCAGGGGTACGAGCAGTACTTC. Translation gives CAIREGQGYEQYF.

J is TRBJ2-7 and V is TRBV5-1, with 9 positions matching TRBD1. The junction had 5 bases not matched to a gene; V was cut back by 4 bases and J by 3 bases. The germline CDR1 and CDR2 sequences are SGHRS and YFSETQ. The CDR3 has 14 amino acids. CDR3 nucleotides: TGCGCCAGCAGCCCCGGGACAGGGAGCTACGAGCAGTACTTC. It is translated as CASSPGTGSYEQYF.

The chain has TRBV27 and TRBJ2-1, with 8 bases that match TRBD2. There are 15 residues in the CDR3. The V and J ends lost 6 bases and 4 bases, in that order; junction bases with no gene match: 8. The germline gives CDR1 MNHEY, CDR2 SMNVEV (reference sequence). The CDR3 region is CASSQSGSTYNEQFF. CDR3 sequence (DNA): TGTGCCAGCAGCCAAAGCGGGAGCACTTACAATGAGCAGTTCTTC.

The chain is built from TRBV9 and TRBJ2-7, with D perhaps TRBD1 (6 bases). Deletions cut 0 bases from V and 1 base from J, with 8 bases between. In germline, CDR1 is SGDLS, CDR2 YYNGEE. The CDR3 contains 14 residues. The CDR3 sequence is CASSVDRDSYEQYF. CDR3 nucleotides: TGTGCCAGCAGCGTAGACAGGGATTCCTACGAGCAGTACTTC.

The chain is built from TRBV27 and TRBJ2-7, with 10 bases identical to TRBD2. The CDR3 is 14 residues long. CDR1 is MNHEY and CDR2 is SMNVEV in the germline V gene (reference sequence). The junction had 4 bases not matched to a gene; V was cut back by 5 bases and J by 3 bases. In DNA, the CDR3 is TGTGCCAGCAGTCTAGCGGGAGATTACTACGAGCAGTACTTC. Translated, it gives CASSLAGDYYEQYF.

V is TRBV28 and J is TRBJ1-6; the match to TRBD1 covers 7 bases. Germline values: CDR1 MDHEN, CDR2 SYDVKM. The CDR3 totals 14 residues. The V gene end was trimmed by 7 bases and the J gene end by 7 bases; junction bases not matched to a gene: 7. The CDR3 region is CASIGGGENSPLHF. For the CDR3, the DNA is TGTGCCAGCATAGGGGGCGGGGAGAATTCACCCCTCCACTTT.

The rearrangement uses TRBV5-1 and TRBJ1-1; TRBD1 matches 7 bases. Germline CDR1 SGHRS, CDR2 YFSETQ. Trimming cost V 1 base and J 3 bases; bases outside gene matches: 3. CDR3 length equals 14 residues. The CDR3 bases are TGCGCCAGCAGCTTGAAAGGGGGCGACACTGAAGCTTTCTTT. Amino acids: CASSLKGGDTEAFF. The variable domain in full, completed from reference TRBV5-1 and TRBJ1-1, reads KAGVTQTPRYLIKTRGQQVTLSCSPISGHRSVSWYQQTPGQGLQFLFEYFSETQRNKGNFPGRFSGRQFSNSRSEMNVSTLELGDSALYLCASSLKGGDTEAFFGQGTRLTVV.

This chain joins TRBV6-1 and TRBJ2-5; TRBD2 agrees at 7 bases. The J call may be incorrect, as the DNA end agrees better with TRBJ2-7. The CDR3 is 12 residues long. Germline-derived CDR1 and CDR2 are MNHNS and SASEGT. The CDR3 loop is CASSGLDAEQYF. The CDR3 nucleotides are TGTGCCAGCAGCGGACTAGACGCCGAGCAGTACTTC.